The 2 T cell receptor beta chains given below trace back to one sample, sequenced in a study of T cell changes during pregnancy in multiple sclerosis. This table comes from immunoSEQ multiplex PCR, and its TCRdb copy is limited to in-frame clones, with some not included. This table has about 68,000 clones, around 92% appearing once. Sequenced here: peripheral blood, sampled in the second trimester of pregnancy. Receptor source: a female donor in good health, enrolled as a control in a pregnancy study.

The chain employs TRBV28 and TRBJ2-1; D not resolved. Germline CDR1 MDHEN, CDR2 SYDVKM. Trimming took 4 bases from V and 0 from J, leaving 10 bases between them. The CDR3 runs to 15 residues. CDR3 nucleotide sequence: TGTGCCAGCAGTTCCGGGTTCAGCTCCTACAATGAGCAGTTCTTC. Translated, it gives CASSSGFSSYNEQFF.

CDR3 loop: CASSAAQGREDTDTQYF. Here the CDR3 DNA reads TGTGCCAGCAGCGCAGCTCAGGGGAGGGAGGACACAGATACGCAGTATTTT. The V call is TRBV7-8, the J call TRBJ2-3; D is perhaps TRBD2 (7 bases). This CDR3 comprises 17 residues. Germline values: CDR1 SGHVS, CDR2 FQNEAQ. The V end lost 5 bases, the J end lost 2 bases, and 20 bases lay between the germline ends. Variable domain in full (rest from reference TRBV7-8 and TRBJ2-3): GAGVSQSPRYKVAKRGQDVALRCDPISGHVSLFWYQQALGQGPEFLTYFQNEAQLDKSGLPSDRFFAERPEGSVSTLKIQRTQQEDSAVYLCASSAAQGREDTDTQYFGPGTRLTVL.